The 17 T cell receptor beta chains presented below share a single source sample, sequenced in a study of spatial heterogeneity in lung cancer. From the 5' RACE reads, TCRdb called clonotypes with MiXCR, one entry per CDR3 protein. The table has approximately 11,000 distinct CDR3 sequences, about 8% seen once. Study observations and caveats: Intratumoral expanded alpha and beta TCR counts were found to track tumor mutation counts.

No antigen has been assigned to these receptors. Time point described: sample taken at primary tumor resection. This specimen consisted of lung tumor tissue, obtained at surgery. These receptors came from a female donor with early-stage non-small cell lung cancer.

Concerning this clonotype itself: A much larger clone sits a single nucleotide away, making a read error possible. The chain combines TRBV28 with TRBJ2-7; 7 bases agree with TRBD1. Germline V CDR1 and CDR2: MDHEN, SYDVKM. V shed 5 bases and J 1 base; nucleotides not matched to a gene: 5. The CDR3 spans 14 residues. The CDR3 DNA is TGTGCCAGCAGTCGGACAGGTCAATCCTACGAGCAGTACTTC. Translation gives CASSRTGQSYEQYF. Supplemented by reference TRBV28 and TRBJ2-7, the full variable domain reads DVKVTQSSRYLVKRTGEKVFLECVQDMDHENMFWYRQDPGLGLRLIYFSYDVKMKEKGDIPEGYSVSREKKERFSLILESASTNQTSMYLCASSRTGQSYEQYFGPGTRLTVT.

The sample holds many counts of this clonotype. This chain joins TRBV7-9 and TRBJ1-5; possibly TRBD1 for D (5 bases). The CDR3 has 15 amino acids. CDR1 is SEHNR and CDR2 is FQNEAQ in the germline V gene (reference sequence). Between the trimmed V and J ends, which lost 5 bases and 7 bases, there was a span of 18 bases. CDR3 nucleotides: TGTGCCAGCAGCCAAGACGGAGGGCGGGGGCAGCCCCAGCATTTT. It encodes CASSQDGGRGQPQHF.

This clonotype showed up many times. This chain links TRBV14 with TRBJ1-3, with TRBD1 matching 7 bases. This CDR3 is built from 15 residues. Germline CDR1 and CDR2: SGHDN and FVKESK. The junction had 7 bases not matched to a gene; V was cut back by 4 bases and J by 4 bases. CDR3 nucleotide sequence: TGTGCCAGCAGCCCGATAGGGACAGCCGGAAACACCATATATTTT. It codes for CASSPIGTAGNTIYF.

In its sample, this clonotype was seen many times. The CDR3 region is CASYFSGNTIYF. The CDR3 DNA sequence: TGTGCCAGCTATTTTTCTGGAAACACCATATATTTT. The chain carries TRBV12-3 or TRBV12-4 and TRBJ1-3; D unresolved. This CDR3 comprises 12 residues. Trimming cost V 8 bases and J 1 base, with 6 bases left between them.

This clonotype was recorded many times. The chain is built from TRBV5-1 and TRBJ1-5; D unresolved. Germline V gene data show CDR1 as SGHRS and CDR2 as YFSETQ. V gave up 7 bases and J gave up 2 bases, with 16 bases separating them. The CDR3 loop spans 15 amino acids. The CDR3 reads CASFDLQSGNQPQHF. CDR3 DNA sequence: TGCGCCAGCTTTGATCTGCAGAGCGGCAATCAGCCCCAGCATTTT.

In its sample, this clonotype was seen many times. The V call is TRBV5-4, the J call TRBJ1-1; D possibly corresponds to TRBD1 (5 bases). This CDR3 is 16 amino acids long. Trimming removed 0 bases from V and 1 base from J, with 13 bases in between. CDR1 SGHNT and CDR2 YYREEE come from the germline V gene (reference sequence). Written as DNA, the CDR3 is TGTGCCAGCAGCTTGGATCTAACAGGAGGGAACACTGAAGCTTTCTTT. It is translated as CASSLDLTGGNTEAFF.

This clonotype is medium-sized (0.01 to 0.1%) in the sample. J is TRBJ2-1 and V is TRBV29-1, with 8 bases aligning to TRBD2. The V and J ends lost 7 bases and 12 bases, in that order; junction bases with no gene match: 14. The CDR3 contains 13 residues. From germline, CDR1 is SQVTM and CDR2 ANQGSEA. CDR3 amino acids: CSAERGKVAGQFF. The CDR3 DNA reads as TGCAGCGCCGAGCGGGGGAAGGTAGCGGGGCAGTTCTTC.

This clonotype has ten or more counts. The CDR3 DNA sequence: TGTGCCATCGGGGGTCCAGGGGTTGAAGAGACCCAGTACTTC. Its protein is CAIGGPGVEETQYF. The chain carries TRBV10-3 and TRBJ2-5; tentative D call: TRBD1 (6 bases). Trimming cost V 8 bases and J 3 bases, with 16 bases left between them. Germline V gives CDR1 ENHRY, CDR2 SYGVKD. The length of the CDR3 is 14 residues.

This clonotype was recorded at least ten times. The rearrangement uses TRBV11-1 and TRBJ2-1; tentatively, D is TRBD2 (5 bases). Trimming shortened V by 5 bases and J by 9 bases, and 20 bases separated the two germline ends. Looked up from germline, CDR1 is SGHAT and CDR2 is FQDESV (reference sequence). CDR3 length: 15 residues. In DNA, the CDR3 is TGTGCCAGCAGCCCCGAGGTGAGGGCCAGGAGTGAGCAGTTCTTC. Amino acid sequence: CASSPEVRARSEQFF.

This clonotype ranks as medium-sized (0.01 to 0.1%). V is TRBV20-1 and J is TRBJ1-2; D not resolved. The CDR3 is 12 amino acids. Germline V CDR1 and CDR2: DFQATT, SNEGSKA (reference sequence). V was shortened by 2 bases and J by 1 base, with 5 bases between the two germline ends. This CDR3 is CSARLINYGYTF. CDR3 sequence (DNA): TGCAGTGCTAGACTTATTAACTATGGCTACACCTTC.

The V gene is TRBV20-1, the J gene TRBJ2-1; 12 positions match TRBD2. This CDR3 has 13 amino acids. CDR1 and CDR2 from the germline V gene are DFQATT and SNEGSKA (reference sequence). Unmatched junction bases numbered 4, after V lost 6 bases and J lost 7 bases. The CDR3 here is CSAQGLAGNEQFF. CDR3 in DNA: TGCAGTGCCCAAGGACTAGCGGGGAATGAGCAGTTCTTC.

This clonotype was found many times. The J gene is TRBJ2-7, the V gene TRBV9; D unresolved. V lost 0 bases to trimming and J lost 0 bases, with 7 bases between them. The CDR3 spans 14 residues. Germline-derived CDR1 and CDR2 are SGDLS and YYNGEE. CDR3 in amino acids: CASSVGATSYEQYF. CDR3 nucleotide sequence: TGTGCCAGCAGCGTAGGGGCCACCTCCTACGAGCAGTACTTC.

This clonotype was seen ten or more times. CDR3 bases: TGTGCCTGGAATAGTGGCGGGGGCCTCCAAGAGACCCAGTACTTC. Translation: CAWNSGGGLQETQYF. This sequence joins TRBV30 and TRBJ2-5, with D tentatively TRBD2 (7 bases). Germline CDR1 and CDR2: GTSNPN and SVGIG (reference sequence). The length of the CDR3 is 15 residues. V gave up 4 bases and J gave up 1 base, with 16 bases separating them.

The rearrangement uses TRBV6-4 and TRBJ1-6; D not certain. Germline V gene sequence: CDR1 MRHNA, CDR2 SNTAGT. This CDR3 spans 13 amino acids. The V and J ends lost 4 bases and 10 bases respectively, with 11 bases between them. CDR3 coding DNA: TGTGCCAGCAGTGTCGGGGAACACTCACCCCTCCACTTT. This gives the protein CASSVGEHSPLHF.

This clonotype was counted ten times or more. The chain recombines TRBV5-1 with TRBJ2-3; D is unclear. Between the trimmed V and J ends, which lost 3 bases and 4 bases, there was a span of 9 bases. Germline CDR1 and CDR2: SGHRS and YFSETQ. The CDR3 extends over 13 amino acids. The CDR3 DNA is TGCGCCAGCAGCTCGACCATGGCAGATACGCAGTATTTT. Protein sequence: CASSSTMADTQYF.

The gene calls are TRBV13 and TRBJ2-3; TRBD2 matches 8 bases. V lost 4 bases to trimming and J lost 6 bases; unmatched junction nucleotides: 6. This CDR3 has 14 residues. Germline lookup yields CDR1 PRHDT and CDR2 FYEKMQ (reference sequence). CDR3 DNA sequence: TGTGCCAGCAGCTCCTGGACTAGCTGGGATACGCAGTATTTT. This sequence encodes CASSSWTSWDTQYF. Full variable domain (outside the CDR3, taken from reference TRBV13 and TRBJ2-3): AAGVIQSPRHLIKEKRETATLKCYPIPRHDTVYWYQQGPGQDPQFLISFYEKMQSDKGSIPDRFSAQQFSDYHSELNMSSLELGDSALYFCASSSWTSWDTQYFGPGTRLTVL.

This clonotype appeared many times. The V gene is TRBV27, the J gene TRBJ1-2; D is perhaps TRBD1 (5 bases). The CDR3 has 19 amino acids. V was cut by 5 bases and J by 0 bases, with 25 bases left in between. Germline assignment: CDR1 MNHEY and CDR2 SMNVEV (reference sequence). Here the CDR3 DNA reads TGTGCCAGCAGTCCGTACCCGACCAGCGGGGCCATAGCTAACTATGGCTACACCTTC. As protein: CASSPYPTSGAIANYGYTF.